The clone carrying this T cell receptor (beta chain) was counted a few times. No antigen is known for it. The data derive from a study of blood T cells in healthy people across ages. Notes on the study in general: Investigators viewed diversity estimates from one million T cells as underestimates, the study reported.

The V end was cut by 6 bases, the J end by 8 bases, with 11 bases between. This CDR3 spans 12 amino acids. With a J-beta primer mix and a sample-barcoded 5' primer, a second PCR ran roughly 6 to 11 cycles. MiXCR was run by TCRdb on the 5' RACE reads, yielding one entry per CDR3 protein. The repertoire consists of approximately 1.5 million distinct CDR3 sequences, with 30% to 35% occurring once and the leading ten covering 11%. The TCR originated in a woman in her twenties or thirties in good health. V usage is TRBV12-3 or TRBV12-4 and J usage is TRBJ1-5; D ambiguous. The sequencing input was blood. CDR3 in DNA: TGTGCCAGCAGCCAAAACCCGGAGCCCCAGCATTTT. This encodes CASSQNPEPQHF.